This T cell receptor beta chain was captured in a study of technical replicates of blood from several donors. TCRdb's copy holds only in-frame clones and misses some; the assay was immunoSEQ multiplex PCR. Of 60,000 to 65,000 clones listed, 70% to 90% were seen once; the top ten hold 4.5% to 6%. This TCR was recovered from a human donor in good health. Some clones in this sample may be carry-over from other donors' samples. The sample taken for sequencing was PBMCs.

The CDR3 region is CASSRAGTGAENIQYF. The CDR3 DNA reads as TGCGCCAGCAGTCGCGCCGGGACAGGTGCAGAAAACATTCAGTACTTC. The chain combines TRBV23-1 with TRBJ2-4; TRBD1 aligns across 8 bases. TRBV23-1 is assigned to the ORF class and has an uncertain function. The CDR3 is 16 residues long. V shed 4 bases and J 5 bases; nucleotides not matched to a gene: 10.